This T cell receptor beta chain was identified in a study of blood T cell repertoires in COVID-19. Study as a whole: Researchers got acute and convalescent COVID-19 samples from the United States, Italy and Spain.

In the original analysis: Amplification with reference gene primers provided the estimates of nucleated cell counts. Produced via immunoSEQ multiplex PCR; TCRdb's table is partial and in-frame only. V, J and clone size are taken as reported in that table, and D and trimming were inferred from the DNA itself. Found here are tens of thousands of clones, approximately 87% of them singletons; the top ten hold under 4.5%. Germline V lookup: CDR1 SNHLY, CDR2 FYNNEI. The CDR3 has 13 residues. Trimming removed 5 bases from V and 2 bases from J, with 7 bases in between. The V call is TRBV2, the J call TRBJ1-5; TRBD1 might be the D (5 bases). The clonotype originates from a human donor in a cohort sampled during active COVID-19. The material sequenced was peripheral blood. Here the CDR3 reads CASSSTGNQPQHF. CDR3 nucleotide sequence: TGTGCCAGCAGTTCGACAGGCAATCAGCCCCAGCATTTT.